This T cell receptor (beta chain) was sequenced for a study of shared clonotypes between healthy human individuals. General study findings and limits: Some naive CD4 clonotypes, about 5%, turned up in common across a few donors. Compared with clonotypes that all four donors shared, non-shared clonotypes had lower generation probabilities.

What CD8 memory combined were CD45RO+ cells and CCR7-negative CD45RA+ TemRA cells. For this clone: Antigen specificity is unknown.

Several immunoSEQ plates held equal portions of the genomic DNA taken from each subset. The table came from immunoSEQ multiplex PCR; TCRdb's copy has only in-frame clones and leaves some out. The sample includes around 690,000 clones, around 90% of them seen just once. The V gene's germline CDR1 is SEHNR and CDR2 FQNEAQ (reference sequence). V shed 5 bases and J shed 0 bases, with 8 bases lying between them. This CDR3 spans 14 amino acids. The sample consisted of memory CD8+ T cells from PBMCs. This sample's subset: CD45RO+ cells pooled with CCR7-negative TemRA cells. The chain uses TRBV7-9 and TRBJ2-1; no clear D. The TCR sequence derives from a man younger than 30 in good health. Some clones in this sample may be carry-over from other donors' samples. CDR3 region: CASSTPGSYNEQFF. CDR3 nucleotide sequence: TGTGCCAGCAGCACCCCGGGCTCCTACAATGAGCAGTTCTTC.